What follows are 15 T cell receptor beta chains derived from one specimen sequenced in a study of regulatory T cells in long-lasting Graves disease. Researchers made TCR beta libraries by using iRepertoire HTBI primers and running Arm-PCR on CDR3 regions. TCRdb processed the multiplex PCR reads anew with MiXCR; each CDR3 protein has one entry. This sample has under 450,000 distinct CDR3 sequences, with around 23% found just once. The time point: persistent/refractory GD, antithyroid drugs over 5 years with positive TRAb. Preparation of the TCR library used RNA extracted from PBMCs. The sample here was peripheral blood mononuclear cells (PBMCs), taken when the disease was refractory, from a patient treated with antithyroid drugs. These receptors were taken from a woman between 40 and 50 years old with Graves disease.

This clonotype has only a few counts. This sequence joins TRBV7-9 and TRBJ1-2, with D possibly being TRBD1 (5 bases). Trimming removed 5 bases at V and 7 bases at J, with 23 bases between. The V gene's germline CDR1 is SEHNR and CDR2 FQNEAQ (reference sequence). This CDR3 contains 16 residues. CDR3: CASSLSDALGRFGYTF. Here the CDR3 DNA reads TGTGCCAGCAGCCTAAGCGACGCACTGGGGCGGTTTGGCTACACCTTC.

This chain links TRBV20-1 with TRBJ2-2; possibly TRBD2 for D (6 bases). Trimming took off 0 bases at V and 4 bases at J, with 12 bases between the two ends. CDR1 DFQATT and CDR2 SNEGSKA come from the germline V gene (reference sequence). CDR3 length equals 15 residues. In DNA, the CDR3 is TGCAGTGCTAGAGAACCGGGACTCCGCACCGGGGAGCTGTTTTTT. The encoded protein is CSAREPGLRTGELFF.

The chain couples TRBV2 to TRBJ1-3; D is unresolved. Trimming removed 4 bases at V and 4 bases at J, with 11 bases between. This CDR3 contains 14 residues. The germline gives CDR1 SNHLY, CDR2 FYNNEI. This CDR3 is CASSGGKFGNTIYF. The CDR3 DNA sequence: TGTGCCAGCAGTGGTGGGAAGTTCGGAAACACCATATATTTT.

This chain uses TRBV11-2 with TRBJ2-3; TRBD2 matches 12 bases. The trim removed 0 bases at V and 5 bases at J, leaving 6 bases unmatched. The CDR3 covers 17 residues. Germline assignment: CDR1 SGHAT and CDR2 FQNNGV. CDR3 sequence: CASSLERLAGDGDTQYF. Written as DNA, the CDR3 is TGTGCCAGCAGCTTAGAACGACTAGCGGGAGACGGAGATACGCAGTATTTT.

This clonotype was counted at least ten times. The chain is built from TRBV19 and TRBJ1-1; D is unresolved. The CDR3 totals 14 residues. The germline V gene has CDR1 LNHDA and CDR2 SQIVND (reference sequence). Trimming pared 10 bases from V and 2 bases from J, leaving 17 bases between. The CDR3: CAISWGGSNTEAFF. CDR3 nucleotide sequence: TGTGCCATCTCCTGGGGTGGTTCCAACACTGAAGCTTTCTTT. The full variable domain, completed using reference TRBV19 and TRBJ1-1, is DGGITQSPKYLFRKEGQNVTLSCEQNLNHDAMYWYRQDPGQGLRLIYYSQIVNDFQKGDIAEGYSVSREKKESFPLTVTSAQKNPTAFYLCAISWGGSNTEAFFGQGTRLTVV.

This clonotype showed up many times. The chain employs TRBV12-3 or TRBV12-4 and TRBJ2-2; tentatively, D is TRBD1 (6 bases). This CDR3 contains 14 residues. V lost 5 bases, J lost 7 bases, and 14 bases lay in between. This CDR3 is CASSPRGLGGELFF. The CDR3 DNA reads as TGTGCCAGCAGTCCGAGGGGGTTGGGCGGGGAGCTGTTTTTT.

This clonotype was found a few times. The gene calls are TRBV20-1 and TRBJ2-7, with D perhaps being TRBD1 or TRBD2 (5 bases each). The CDR3 is 13 amino acids. Germline V gene sequence: CDR1 DFQATT, CDR2 SNEGSKA (reference sequence). Deletions cut 3 bases from V and 0 bases from J, with 9 bases between. The CDR3 sequence is CSASGGISYEQYF. Here the CDR3 DNA reads TGCAGTGCTAGTGGGGGAATCTCCTACGAGCAGTACTTC.

This clonotype has a handful of counts. V is TRBV10-2 and J is TRBJ1-1; D is undetermined. The V gene's germline CDR1 is WSHSY and CDR2 SAAADI. This CDR3 is 14 amino acids long. The ends were cut back, 6 bases at V and 8 bases at J, with 19 bases in the middle. CDR3 amino acids: CASSRLRMPLEAFF. In DNA form, the CDR3 reads TGCGCCAGCAGCCGCCTGCGGATGCCCCTAGAAGCTTTCTTT.

This clonotype was seen at least ten times. The chain couples TRBV6-6 to TRBJ1-5, with no clear D. The V gene's germline CDR1 is MNHNY and CDR2 SVGAGI (reference sequence). The CDR3 consists of 15 residues. V gave up 0 bases and J gave up 3 bases, with 9 bases separating them. CDR3 loop: CASSYSAQLNQPQHF. The DNA for the CDR3 is TGTGCCAGCAGTTACTCGGCACAGCTCAATCAGCCCCAGCATTTT.

This clonotype was recorded many times. The CDR3: CASSLRENEKLFF. The DNA for the CDR3 is TGTGCCAGCAGCTTGCGGGAGAATGAAAAACTGTTTTTT. This chain joins TRBV7-9 and TRBJ1-4; no firm D call. The V end lost 3 bases, the J end lost 5 bases, and 7 bases lay between the germline ends. Germline V gene sequence: CDR1 SEHNR, CDR2 FQNEAQ (reference sequence). CDR3 length: 13 amino acids.

Note on this clonotype: This may be a read error, as it is one base from a much larger clone. This chain connects TRBV6-2 or TRBV6-3 to TRBJ1-6, with 8 bases aligning to TRBD1. This CDR3 region has 15 residues. Germline V gene sequence: CDR1 MNHEY, CDR2 SVGEGT. CDR3 DNA sequence: TGTGCCATCAGTGCTTCACAGGGGGATAATCCACCCCTCCACTTT. Protein: CAISASQGDNPPLHF.

This clonotype was seen a handful of times. The genes are TRBV11-3 and TRBJ2-7; D may match TRBD1 or TRBD2 (5 bases each). CDR3 length equals 14 residues. The V and J ends lost 5 bases and 0 bases respectively, with 11 bases between them. Germline CDR1 and CDR2: SGHNT and YENEEA. The CDR3 region is CASSREGSSYEQYF. DNA for the CDR3: TGTGCCAGCAGCCGAGAGGGGAGCTCCTACGAGCAGTACTTC.

Turning to this clonotype: A much larger clone differs from this one at a single base, so this may be a read error. The J gene is TRBJ2-7, the V gene TRBV28; no firm D call. V was pared by 5 bases and J by 2 bases, with 13 bases between. The CDR3 is made up of 14 amino acids. CDR1 MDHEN and CDR2 SYDVKM come from the germline V gene. CDR3 residues: CASSAYIGTYEQYF. In nucleotides, the CDR3 is TGTGCCAGCAGTGCTTATATAGGGACCTACGAGCAGTACTTC.

The CDR3 nucleotides are TGTGCCAGCGGACCCTCTGGGGCCAACGTCCTGACTTTC. Its translation is CASGPSGANVLTF. The chain uses TRBV6-1 and TRBJ2-6; no clear D gene. CDR3 size: 13 residues. Germline values: CDR1 MNHNS, CDR2 SASEGT. Trimming removed 8 bases at V and 0 bases at J, with 5 bases between.

The chain couples TRBV19 to TRBJ2-7, with a tentative D call TRBD1 (5 bases). The CDR3 spans 16 residues. CDR1 and CDR2 from the germline V gene are LNHDA and SQIVND (reference sequence). V gave up 3 bases and J gave up 6 bases, with 21 bases separating them. The CDR3 sequence: CASSIGQLWDLSEQYF. CDR3 in DNA: TGTGCCAGTAGTATCGGACAATTGTGGGATTTATCCGAGCAGTACTTC. The variable domain in full, with the rest retrieved from reference TRBV19 and TRBJ2-7, is DGGITQSPKYLFRKEGQNVTLSCEQNLNHDAMYWYRQDPGQGLRLIYYSQIVNDFQKGDIAEGYSVSREKKESFPLTVTSAQKNPTAFYLCASSIGQLWDLSEQYFGPGTRLTVT.